This T cell receptor (beta chain) was sequenced during a study of untreated major depressive disorder. Clones were sequenced by immunoSEQ multiplex PCR, and TCRdb holds only the in-frame ones, with some missing. The profile covers 20,000 or so clones, with about 83% appearing a single time and about 0.82% taken by the ten largest. CDR1 LGHNA and CDR2 YSLEER come from the germline V gene. The CDR3 is 15 amino acids. Trimming removed 1 base at V and 0 bases at J, with 10 bases between. This chain joins TRBV4-3 and TRBJ2-7; D is undetermined. The origin of this receptor is a woman in her 30s in good health. Material: CD4+ T cells from PBMCs. The CDR3 region has the DNA TGCGCCAGCAGCCAAGCAACACACAGCTCCTACGAGCAGTACTTC. It is translated as CASSQATHSSYEQYF.